Given below is one T cell receptor (beta chain) in context. The antigen is undetermined. The data originate from a study of shared clonotypes between healthy human individuals. The overall study: CD4 naive and memory got three plates each, CD8 naive two, CD8 memory one.

A split of CD4+ cells into CD45RA+ naive and CD45RA-negative memory subsets was performed. Profiled with immunoSEQ multiplex PCR; TCRdb holds only in-frame clones, not every one. This sample has over a million clones, with just under 99% found just once. General observations from the study: Generally, naive subsets (rather than memory subsets) showed larger estimated richness.

V shed 1 base and J 4 bases; nucleotides not matched to a gene: 17. This CDR3 region has 19 residues. Germline V CDR1 and CDR2: KGHSH, LQKENI. V gene TRBV18 combines with J gene TRBJ2-7; 9 positions agree with TRBD2. Sequencing used naive CD4+ T cells sorted from blood. Subset specified: CD45RA+ positively selected. This clonotype was obtained from a young man in good health. CDR3: CASSPRPFGAGGVKYEQYF. CDR3 DNA sequence: TGTGCCAGCTCACCACGACCCTTCGGAGCGGGAGGTGTTAAATACGAGCAGTACTTC.